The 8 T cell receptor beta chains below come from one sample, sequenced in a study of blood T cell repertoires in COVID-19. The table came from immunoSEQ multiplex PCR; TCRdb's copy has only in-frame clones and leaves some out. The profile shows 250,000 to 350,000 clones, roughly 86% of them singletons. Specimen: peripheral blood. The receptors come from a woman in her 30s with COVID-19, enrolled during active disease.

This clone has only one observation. CDR3 bases: TGTGCCAGCTCGCGGGCTCGGGGCAATCAGCCCCAGCATTTT. Its translation: CASSRARGNQPQHF. The chain joins TRBV18 to TRBJ1-5, with unresolved D. V lost 6 bases to trimming and J lost 2 bases, with 11 bases between them. Germline CDR1 reads KGHSH; CDR2 reads LQKENI. CDR3 size: 14 residues. Using reference TRBV18 and TRBJ1-5 for the parts outside the CDR3, the full variable domain is NAGVMQNPRHLVRRRGQEARLRCSPMKGHSHVYWYRQLPEEGLKFMVYLQKENIIDESGMPKERFSAEFPKEGPSILRIQQVVRGDSAAYFCASSRARGNQPQHFGDGTRLSIL.

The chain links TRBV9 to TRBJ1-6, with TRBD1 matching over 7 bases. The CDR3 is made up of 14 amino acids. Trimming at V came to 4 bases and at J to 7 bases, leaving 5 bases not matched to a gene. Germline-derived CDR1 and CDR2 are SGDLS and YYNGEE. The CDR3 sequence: CASSSQGYNSPLHF. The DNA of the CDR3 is TGTGCCAGCAGCTCACAGGGGTACAATTCACCCCTCCACTTT.

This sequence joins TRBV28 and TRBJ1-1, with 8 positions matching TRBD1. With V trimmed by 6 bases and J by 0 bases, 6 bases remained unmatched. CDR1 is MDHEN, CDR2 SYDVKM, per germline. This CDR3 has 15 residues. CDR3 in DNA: TGTGCCAGCAGCCCAACGACAGGGGTGAACACTGAAGCTTTCTTT. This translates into CASSPTTGVNTEAFF.

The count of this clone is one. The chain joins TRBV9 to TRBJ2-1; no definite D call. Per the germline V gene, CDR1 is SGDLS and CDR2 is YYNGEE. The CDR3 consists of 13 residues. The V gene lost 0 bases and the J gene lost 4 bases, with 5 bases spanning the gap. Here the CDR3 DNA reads TGTGCCAGCAGCGTAGCTCTATACAATGAGCAGTTCTTC. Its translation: CASSVALYNEQFF. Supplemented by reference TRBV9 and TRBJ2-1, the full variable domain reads DSGVTQTPKHLITATGQRVTLRCSPRSGDLSVYWYQQSLDQGLQFLIQYYNGEERAKGNILERFSAQQFPDLHSELNLSSLELGDSALYFCASSVALYNEQFFGPGTRLTVL.

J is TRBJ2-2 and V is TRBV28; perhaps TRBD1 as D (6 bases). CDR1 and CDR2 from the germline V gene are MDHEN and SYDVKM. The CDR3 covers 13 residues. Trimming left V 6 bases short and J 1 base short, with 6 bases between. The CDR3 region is CASRTGNTGELFF. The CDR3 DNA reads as TGTGCCAGCAGGACAGGGAACACCGGGGAGCTGTTTTTT.

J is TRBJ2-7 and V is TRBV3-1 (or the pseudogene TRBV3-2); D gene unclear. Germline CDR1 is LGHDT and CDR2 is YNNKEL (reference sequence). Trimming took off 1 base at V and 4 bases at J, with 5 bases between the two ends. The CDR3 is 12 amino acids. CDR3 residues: CASSQGGYEQYF. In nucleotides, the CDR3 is TGTGCCAGCAGCCAAGGAGGATACGAGCAGTACTTC.

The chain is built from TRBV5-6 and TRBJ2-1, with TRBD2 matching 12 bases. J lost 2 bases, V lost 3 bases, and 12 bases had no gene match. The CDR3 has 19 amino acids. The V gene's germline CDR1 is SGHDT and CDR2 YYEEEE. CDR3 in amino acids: CASSSPIPSGRAAYNEQFF. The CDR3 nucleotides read TGTGCCAGCAGCTCCCCCATCCCTAGCGGGAGGGCCGCCTACAATGAGCAGTTCTTC.

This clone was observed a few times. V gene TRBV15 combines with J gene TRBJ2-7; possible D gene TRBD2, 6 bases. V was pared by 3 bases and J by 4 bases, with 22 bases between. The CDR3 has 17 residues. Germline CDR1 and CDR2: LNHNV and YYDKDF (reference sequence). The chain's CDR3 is CATSSQPVRGLSYEQYF. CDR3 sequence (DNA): TGTGCCACCAGCAGCCAACCAGTAAGGGGACTCTCTTACGAGCAGTACTTC. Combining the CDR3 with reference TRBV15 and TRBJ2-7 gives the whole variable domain DAMVIQNPRYQVTQFGKPVTLSCSQTLNHNVMYWYQQKSSQAPKLLFHYYDKDFNNEADTPDNFQSRRPNTSFCFLDIRSPGLGDTAMYLCATSSQPVRGLSYEQYFGPGTRLTVT.